The T cell receptor (beta chain) described here comes from a study of cytomegalovirus exposure and HLA in healthy donors. Study-wide points: Researchers left out some V segments, among them TRBV6-2 and TRBV6-3, as indistinguishable. In a later analysis, most CMV-associated TCR beta chains appeared HLA-restricted. The authors later found HLA-associated TCR beta chains more clonally expanded than equally common others.

CDR1 SGHDT and CDR2 YYEEEE come from the germline V gene. The J segment lost 4 bases and the V segment lost 5 bases, leaving 5 bases of the junction unmatched. The CDR3 consists of 13 residues. Researchers ran the PCR with 60 Vbeta and 13 Jbeta primers. Here immunoSEQ multiplex PCR was the method, and the copy in TCRdb shows in-frame clones only, minus some. The table records about 200,000 clones, roughly 80% of them present only once. As regards this clone: Its antigen is unidentified.

Sequencing input: PBMCs. The sequence derives from a woman between 45 and 60 years old in good health and CMV-seropositive. The chain is built from TRBV5-6 and TRBJ2-5, with 7 bases lining up with TRBD1. The CDR3 DNA follows: TGTGCCAGCAGAAGACAGGGACCAGAGACCCAGTACTTC. It yields the protein CASRRQGPETQYF.